This T cell receptor (beta chain) was found in a study of shared clonotypes between healthy human individuals. Study-level findings and limits: Among donors, the sharing of clonotypes was expected to be influenced by sequencing depth. It was only blood that was sampled, and tissue repertoires likely differ.

The germline V gene has CDR1 MDHEN and CDR2 SYDVKM. V shed 6 bases and J 6 bases; nucleotides not matched to a gene: 10. The CDR3 covers 14 residues. Worth noting for this clone: No antigen is known for it.

Each replicate PCR on the sorted subsets used 200 to 250 ng DNA (around 31,000 T cell genomes). Method: immunoSEQ multiplex PCR; TCRdb's copy keeps in-frame clones and lacks some. Seen here are 2 million to 3 million clones, approximately 92% observed once, and the top ten hold under 0.15%. This TCR came from a man aged 18 to 29 in good health. This rearrangement joins TRBV28 to TRBJ1-1; 7 bases agree with TRBD1. Specimen: naive CD4+ T cells sorted from blood. As for subset: CD45RA+ positively selected. The CDR3 is CASRPEGQLPEAFF. The CDR3, as DNA: TGTGCCAGCAGGCCGGAGGGACAGCTACCTGAAGCTTTCTTT. Full variable domain (remainder filled in from reference TRBV28 and TRBJ1-1): DVKVTQSSRYLVKRTGEKVFLECVQDMDHENMFWYRQDPGLGLRLIYFSYDVKMKEKGDIPEGYSVSREKKERFSLILESASTNQTSMYLCASRPEGQLPEAFFGQGTRLTVV.